This TCR beta chain was identified in a study of regulatory T cells in long-lasting Graves disease (dated by TCRdb to the early 2020s). About the investigation overall: To count as having persistent Graves' disease, a patient had to have received antithyroid drug treatment for over 5 years with TSH receptor autoantibodies remaining persistently positive. In the clinical cohort, patients with persistent Graves' disease had used antithyroid drugs for an average of about 10.3 years. The study was registered as a clinical trial and conducted in China. A total of 35 or so samples underwent TCR sequencing: around 13 from persistent and some 20 from newly diagnosed Graves' disease patients. This study used TCR sequencing and RNA sequencing of peripheral blood to compare persistent Graves' disease patients against newly diagnosed Graves' disease patients.

General study outcomes and caveats: TRBV28, TRBJ1-2 and TRBJ2-5 were preferentially used in persistent disease, while TRBV20-1 and TRBJ2-1 were favored in newly diagnosed disease. A larger number of public clonotypes was shared among persistent patients (approximately 2,500) than among newly diagnosed patients (around 970). Only the TCR beta chain was sequenced and analyzed. Compared with newly diagnosed patients, patients with persistent Graves' disease had lower TCR Shannon entropy and fewer highly expanded clones, which suggests clonal expansion. The study examined only peripheral blood because the primary lesion, thyroid tissue, could not be accessed. The authors acknowledged the small sample size as a limitation that may reduce accuracy.

The sample holds a few counts of this clonotype. The antigen it recognizes is unknown. Base quality data are lacking; no much larger clone is found one base away. Libraries were made using multiplex PCR. Sequencer: Illumina HiSeq 4000. To build TCR beta libraries, CDR3 regions were amplified by Arm-PCR using iRepertoire HTBI primers. PCR products were gel purified before sequencing. In the source study's methods: Gene usage analysis of CDR3 amino acid clonotypes used the approximately 62 TRBV and 11 to 15 TRBJ segments found across samples. COPE and FqMerger were used to merge filtered high-quality paired reads into contigs. BLAST was used to align contigs to IMGT TRBV, TRBD and TRBJ reference genes, and CDR3 was defined according to IMGT. Clonotypes above 0.1% frequency were classified as highly expanded clones. Shannon entropy served as the measure of repertoire diversity, while the Gini coefficient captured V-J evenness. A clonotype found in more than one individual was treated as public. Clones were called with MiXCR by TCRdb after fastp trimmed the public reads at Q25, and only in-frame beta chains were retained. Every distinct CDR3 protein forms one entry, paired with its most common genes and DNA. It is TCRdb's table, rather than the study itself, that gives the V and J calls and clone size. A total of roughly 450,000 distinct CDR3 sequences appear in this sample, less than 25% of them only once. The ten largest clones take up around 12% of the sample.

In the germline V gene, CDR1 corresponds to SGHAT and CDR2 to FQNNGV. The CDR3, from cysteine to phenylalanine, totals 15 residues. Left in the record is the CDR3 DNA by itself, 45 bases read in frame from the first base. V lost 5 bases and J lost 5 bases, and the count of bases not matched to a germline gene is 11. The time point label corresponds to: persistent/refractory GD, antithyroid drugs over 5 years with positive TRAb. RNA was extracted from PBMCs in TRIzol for both TCR sequencing and RNA sequencing. The diagnosis of Graves' disease was made according to American Thyroid Association guidelines. Patients for the study were recruited at an endocrinology department in Xi'an, China. Each patient gave approximately 9 milliliters of peripheral blood, collected in an EDTA anticoagulant tube. Ficoll Paque Plus density gradient separation was used to isolate PBMCs, and no further T cell sorting was performed. An Agilent 2100 Bioanalyzer and agarose gel were used to assess RNA quality, and a NanoDrop 2000 was used to measure RNA concentration.

Recombination joined TRBV11-2 with TRBJ2-7; TRBD1 aligns with 8 central bases. The material sequenced was peripheral blood mononuclear cells (PBMCs), taken when the disease was refractory, from a patient treated with antithyroid drugs. The receptor was derived from a female donor with Graves disease. The nucleotides are TGTGCCAGCAGCCAAGATGCAGGGGGCTGGAACGAGCAGTACTTC. This gives the protein CASSQDAGGWNEQYF.